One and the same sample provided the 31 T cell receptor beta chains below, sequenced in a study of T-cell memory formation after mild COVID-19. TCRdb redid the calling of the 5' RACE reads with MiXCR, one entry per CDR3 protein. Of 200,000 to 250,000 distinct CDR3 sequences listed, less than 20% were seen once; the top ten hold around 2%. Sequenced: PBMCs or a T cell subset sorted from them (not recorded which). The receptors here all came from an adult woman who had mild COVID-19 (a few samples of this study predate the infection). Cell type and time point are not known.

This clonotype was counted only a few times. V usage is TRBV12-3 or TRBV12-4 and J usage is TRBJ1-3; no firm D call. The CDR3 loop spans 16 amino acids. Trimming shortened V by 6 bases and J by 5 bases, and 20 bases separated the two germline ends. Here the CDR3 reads CASSSGGRRLRNTIYF. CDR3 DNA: TGTGCCAGCAGCTCGGGTGGCAGACGCTTACGAAACACCATATATTTT.

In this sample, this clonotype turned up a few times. The CDR3 loop is CSARDFLGGGGADTQYF. CDR3 in DNA: TGCAGTGCTAGAGACTTTTTGGGTGGCGGGGGGGCAGATACGCAGTATTTT. The chain joins TRBV20-1 to TRBJ2-3; 9 bases are shared with TRBD2. Trimming removed 0 bases from V and 4 bases from J; junction bases left unmatched: 11. Germline loops: CDR1 DFQATT, CDR2 SNEGSKA (reference sequence). CDR3 length: 17 residues.

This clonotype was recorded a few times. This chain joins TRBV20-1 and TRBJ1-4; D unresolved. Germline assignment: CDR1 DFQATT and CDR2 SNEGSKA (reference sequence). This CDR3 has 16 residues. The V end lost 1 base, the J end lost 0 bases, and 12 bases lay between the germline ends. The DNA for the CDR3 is TGCAGTGCTAGAGTGTACCGAATGGCAACTAATGAAAAACTGTTTTTT. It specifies CSARVYRMATNEKLFF.

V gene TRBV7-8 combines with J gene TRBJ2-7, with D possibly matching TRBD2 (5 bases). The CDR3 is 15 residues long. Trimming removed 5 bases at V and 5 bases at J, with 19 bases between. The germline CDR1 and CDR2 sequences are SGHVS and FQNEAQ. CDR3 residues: CASSPRAALAHEQYF. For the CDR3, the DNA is TGTGCCAGCAGCCCGAGGGCCGCCTTGGCCCACGAGCAGTACTTC.

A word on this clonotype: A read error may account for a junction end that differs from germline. CDR3 in DNA: TGTGCTAGCAGCCCTTCAGCCTCCTACGAGCAGTACTTC. Protein sequence: CASSPSASYEQYF. The V gene is TRBV7-7, the J gene TRBJ2-7; no clear D gene. Germline V gene data show CDR1 as SSHAT and CDR2 as FNYEAQ (reference sequence). The CDR3 loop spans 13 amino acids. Supplemented by reference TRBV7-7 and TRBJ2-7, the full variable domain reads GAGVSQSPRYKVTKRGQDVTLRCDPISSHATLYWYQQALGQGPEFLTYFNYEAQPDKSGLPSDRFSAERPEGSISTLTIQRTEQRDSAMYRCASSPSASYEQYFGPGTRLTVT.

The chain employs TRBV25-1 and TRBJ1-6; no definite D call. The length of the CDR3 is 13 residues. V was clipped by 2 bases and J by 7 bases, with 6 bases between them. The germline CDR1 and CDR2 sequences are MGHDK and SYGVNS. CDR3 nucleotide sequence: TGTGCCAGCAGTGAACCAAGGAATTCACCCCTCCACTTT. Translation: CASSEPRNSPLHF.

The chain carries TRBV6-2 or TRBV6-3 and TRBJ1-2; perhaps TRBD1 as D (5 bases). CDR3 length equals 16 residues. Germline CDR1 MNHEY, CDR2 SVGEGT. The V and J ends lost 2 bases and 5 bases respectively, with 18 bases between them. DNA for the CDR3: TGTGCCAGCAGTTACCGGACGGCAGGGAAGGAATATGGCTACACCTTC. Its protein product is CASSYRTAGKEYGYTF.

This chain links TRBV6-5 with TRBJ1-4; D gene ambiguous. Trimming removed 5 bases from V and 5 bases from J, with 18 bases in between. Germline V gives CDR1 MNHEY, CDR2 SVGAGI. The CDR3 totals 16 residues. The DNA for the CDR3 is TGTGCCAGCAGTAGGATTCCCCCCGGGAGGAATGAAAAACTGTTTTTT. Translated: CASSRIPPGRNEKLFF.

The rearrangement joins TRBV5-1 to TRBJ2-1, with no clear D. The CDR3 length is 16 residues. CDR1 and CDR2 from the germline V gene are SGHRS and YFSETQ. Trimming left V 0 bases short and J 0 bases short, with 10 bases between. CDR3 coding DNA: TGCGCCAGCAGCTTGGCCGGGCCGGGCTCCTACAATGAGCAGTTCTTC. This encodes CASSLAGPGSYNEQFF.

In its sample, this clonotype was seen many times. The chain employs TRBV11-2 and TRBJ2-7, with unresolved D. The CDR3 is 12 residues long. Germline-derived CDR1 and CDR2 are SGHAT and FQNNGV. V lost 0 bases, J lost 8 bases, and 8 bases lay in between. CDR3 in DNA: TGTGCCAGCAGCTTAGACCTACCGCAGCAGTACTTC. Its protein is CASSLDLPQQYF. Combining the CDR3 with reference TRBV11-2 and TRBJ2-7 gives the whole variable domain EAGVAQSPRYKIIEKRQSVAFWCNPISGHATLYWYQQILGQGPKLLIQFQNNGVVDDSQLPKDRFSAERLKGVDSTLKIQPAKLEDSAVYLCASSLDLPQQYFGPGTRLTVT.

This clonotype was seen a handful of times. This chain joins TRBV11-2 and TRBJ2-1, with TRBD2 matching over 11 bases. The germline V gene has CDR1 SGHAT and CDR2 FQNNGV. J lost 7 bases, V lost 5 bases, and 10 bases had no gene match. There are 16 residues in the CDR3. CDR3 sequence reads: CASSVSGGALGNEQFF. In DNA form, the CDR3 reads TGTGCCAGCAGCGTTAGCGGGGGGGCCTTGGGTAATGAGCAGTTCTTC.

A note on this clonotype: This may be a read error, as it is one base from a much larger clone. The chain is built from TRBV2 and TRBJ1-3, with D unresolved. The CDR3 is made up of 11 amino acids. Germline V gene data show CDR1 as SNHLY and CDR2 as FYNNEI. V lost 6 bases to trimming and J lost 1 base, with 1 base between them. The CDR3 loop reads CASRSGNTIYF. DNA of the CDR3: TGTGCCAGCAGGTCTGGAAACACCATATATTTT.

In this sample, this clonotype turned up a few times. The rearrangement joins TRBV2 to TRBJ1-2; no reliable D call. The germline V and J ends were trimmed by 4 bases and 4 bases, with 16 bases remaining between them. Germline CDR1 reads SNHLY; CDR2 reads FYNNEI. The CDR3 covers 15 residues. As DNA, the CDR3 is TGTGCCAGCAGTGTAATGGCAGGCTTGCGCTATGGCTACACCTTC. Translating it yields CASSVMAGLRYGYTF.

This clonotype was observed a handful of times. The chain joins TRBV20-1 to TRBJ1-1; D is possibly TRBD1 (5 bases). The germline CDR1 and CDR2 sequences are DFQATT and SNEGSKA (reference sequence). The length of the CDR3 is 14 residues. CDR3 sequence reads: CRGRLDGGVTEAFF. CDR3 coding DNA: TGCAGGGGACGACTCGATGGCGGGGTCACTGAAGCTTTCTTT.

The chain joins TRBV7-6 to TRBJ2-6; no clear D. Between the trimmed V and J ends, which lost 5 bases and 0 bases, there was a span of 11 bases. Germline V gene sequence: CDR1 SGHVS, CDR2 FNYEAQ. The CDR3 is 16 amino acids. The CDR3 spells CASSAQVLSGANVLTF. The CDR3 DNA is TGTGCCAGCAGCGCGCAGGTCCTCTCTGGGGCCAACGTCCTGACTTTC.

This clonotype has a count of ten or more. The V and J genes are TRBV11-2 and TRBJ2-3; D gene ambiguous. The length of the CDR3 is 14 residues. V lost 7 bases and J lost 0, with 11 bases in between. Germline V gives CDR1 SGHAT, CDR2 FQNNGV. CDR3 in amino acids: CASTLSSSTDTQYF. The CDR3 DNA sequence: TGTGCCAGCACCCTTTCCAGTAGCACAGATACGCAGTATTTT.

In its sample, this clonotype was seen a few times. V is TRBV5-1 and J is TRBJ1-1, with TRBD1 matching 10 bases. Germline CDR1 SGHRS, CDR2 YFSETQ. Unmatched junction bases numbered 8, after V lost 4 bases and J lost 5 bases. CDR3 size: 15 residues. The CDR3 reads CASSPGQGLGTEAFF. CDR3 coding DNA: TGCGCCAGCAGCCCGGGACAGGGGTTGGGGACTGAAGCTTTCTTT.

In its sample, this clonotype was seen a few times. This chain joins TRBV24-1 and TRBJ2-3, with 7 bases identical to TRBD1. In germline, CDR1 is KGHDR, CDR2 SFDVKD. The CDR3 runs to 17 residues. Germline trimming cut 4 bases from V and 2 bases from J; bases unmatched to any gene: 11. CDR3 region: CATSDATGRQNTDTQYF. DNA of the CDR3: TGTGCCACCAGTGACGCGACAGGGCGACAAAACACAGATACGCAGTATTTT.

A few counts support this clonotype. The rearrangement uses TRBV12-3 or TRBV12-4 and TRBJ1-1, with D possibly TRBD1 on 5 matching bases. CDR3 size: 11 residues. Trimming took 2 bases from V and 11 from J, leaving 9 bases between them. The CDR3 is CASSLSGRAFF. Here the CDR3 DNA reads TGTGCCAGCAGTTTATCAGGGAGGGCTTTCTTT.

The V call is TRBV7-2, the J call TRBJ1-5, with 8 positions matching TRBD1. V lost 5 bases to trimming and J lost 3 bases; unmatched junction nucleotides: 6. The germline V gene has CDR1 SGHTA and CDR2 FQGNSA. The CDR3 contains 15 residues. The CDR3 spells CASSAWTGNNQPQHF. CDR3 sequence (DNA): TGTGCCAGCAGCGCCTGGACAGGGAACAATCAGCCCCAGCATTTT.

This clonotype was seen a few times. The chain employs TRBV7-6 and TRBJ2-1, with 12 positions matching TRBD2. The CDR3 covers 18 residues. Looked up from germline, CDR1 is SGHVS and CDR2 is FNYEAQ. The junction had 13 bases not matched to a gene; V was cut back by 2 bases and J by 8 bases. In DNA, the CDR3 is TGTGCCAGCAGCTTATCAGGTGGACTAGCGGGAAGTGGAGATGAGCAGTTCTTC. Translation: CASSLSGGLAGSGDEQFF.

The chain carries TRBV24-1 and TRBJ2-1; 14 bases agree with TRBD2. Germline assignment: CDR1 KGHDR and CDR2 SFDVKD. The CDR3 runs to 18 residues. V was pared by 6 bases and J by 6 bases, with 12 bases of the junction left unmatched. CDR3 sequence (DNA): TGTGCCACCAGTCCGGGACTAGCGGGAGTACTGGGCCTCAATGAGCAGTTCTTC. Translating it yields CATSPGLAGVLGLNEQFF.

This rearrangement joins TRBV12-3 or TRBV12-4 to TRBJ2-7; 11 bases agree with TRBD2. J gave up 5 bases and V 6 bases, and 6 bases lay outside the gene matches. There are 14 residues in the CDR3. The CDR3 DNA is TGTGCCAGCAGCAAGGGACTAGCGGAACACGAGCAGTACTTC. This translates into CASSKGLAEHEQYF.

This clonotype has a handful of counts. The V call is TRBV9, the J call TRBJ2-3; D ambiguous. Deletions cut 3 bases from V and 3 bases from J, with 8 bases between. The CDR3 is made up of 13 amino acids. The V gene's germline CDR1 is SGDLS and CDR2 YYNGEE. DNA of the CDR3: TGTGCCAGCAGCGCGTCCCTGACAGATACGCAGTATTTT. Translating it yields CASSASLTDTQYF.

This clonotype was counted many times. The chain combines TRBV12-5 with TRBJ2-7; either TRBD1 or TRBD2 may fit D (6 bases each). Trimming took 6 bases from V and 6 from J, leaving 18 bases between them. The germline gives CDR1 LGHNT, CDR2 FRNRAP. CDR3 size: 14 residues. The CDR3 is CASGFSGGHTEQYF. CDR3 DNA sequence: TGTGCTAGTGGGTTCTCCGGGGGACATACCGAGCAGTACTTC.

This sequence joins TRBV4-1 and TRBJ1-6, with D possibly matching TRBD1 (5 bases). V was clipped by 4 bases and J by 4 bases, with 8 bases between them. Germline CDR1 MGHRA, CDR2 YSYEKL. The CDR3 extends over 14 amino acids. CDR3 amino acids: CASSRQTYNSPLHF. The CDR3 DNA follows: TGCGCCAGCAGCCGACAGACATATAATTCACCCCTCCACTTT.

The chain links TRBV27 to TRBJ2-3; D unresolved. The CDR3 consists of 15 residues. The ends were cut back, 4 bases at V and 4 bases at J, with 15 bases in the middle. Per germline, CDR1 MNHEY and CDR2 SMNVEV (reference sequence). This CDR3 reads CASSSFTERADTQYF. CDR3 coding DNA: TGTGCCAGCAGTTCTTTCACAGAGAGAGCAGATACGCAGTATTTT.

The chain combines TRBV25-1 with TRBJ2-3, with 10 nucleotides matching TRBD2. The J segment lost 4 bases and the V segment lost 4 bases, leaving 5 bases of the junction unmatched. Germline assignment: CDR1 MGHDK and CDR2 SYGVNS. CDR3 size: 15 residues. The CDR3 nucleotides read TGTGCCAGCAGTGTTCTAGCGGGAGTGGCAGATACGCAGTATTTT. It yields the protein CASSVLAGVADTQYF. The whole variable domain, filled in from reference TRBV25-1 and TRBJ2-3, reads EADIYQTPRYLVIGTGKKITLECSQTMGHDKMYWYQQDPGMELHLIHYSYGVNSTEKGDLSSESTVSRIRTEHFPLTLESARPSHTSQYLCASSVLAGVADTQYFGPGTRLTVL.

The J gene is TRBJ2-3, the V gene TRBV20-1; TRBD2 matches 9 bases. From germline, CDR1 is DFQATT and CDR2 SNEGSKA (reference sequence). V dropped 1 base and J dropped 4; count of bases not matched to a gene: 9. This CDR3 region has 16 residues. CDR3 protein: CSARVRLAGIADTQYF. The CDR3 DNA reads TGCAGTGCTAGAGTAAGGCTAGCGGGAATCGCAGATACGCAGTATTTT.

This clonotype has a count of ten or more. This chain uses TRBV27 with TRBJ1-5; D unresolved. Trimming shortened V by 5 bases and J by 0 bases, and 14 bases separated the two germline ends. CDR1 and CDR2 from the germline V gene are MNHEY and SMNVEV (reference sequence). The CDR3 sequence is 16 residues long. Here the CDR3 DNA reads TGTGCCAGCAGTCCACGGCCCCCTTATAGCAATCAGCCCCAGCATTTT. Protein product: CASSPRPPYSNQPQHF.

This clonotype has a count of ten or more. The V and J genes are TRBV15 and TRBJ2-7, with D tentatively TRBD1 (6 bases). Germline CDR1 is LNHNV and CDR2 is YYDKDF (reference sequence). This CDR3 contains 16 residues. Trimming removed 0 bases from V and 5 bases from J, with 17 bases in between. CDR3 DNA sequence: TGTGCCACCAGCAGAGATTTTCAGGGGCCCCGGGACGAGCAGTACTTC. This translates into CATSRDFQGPRDEQYF.